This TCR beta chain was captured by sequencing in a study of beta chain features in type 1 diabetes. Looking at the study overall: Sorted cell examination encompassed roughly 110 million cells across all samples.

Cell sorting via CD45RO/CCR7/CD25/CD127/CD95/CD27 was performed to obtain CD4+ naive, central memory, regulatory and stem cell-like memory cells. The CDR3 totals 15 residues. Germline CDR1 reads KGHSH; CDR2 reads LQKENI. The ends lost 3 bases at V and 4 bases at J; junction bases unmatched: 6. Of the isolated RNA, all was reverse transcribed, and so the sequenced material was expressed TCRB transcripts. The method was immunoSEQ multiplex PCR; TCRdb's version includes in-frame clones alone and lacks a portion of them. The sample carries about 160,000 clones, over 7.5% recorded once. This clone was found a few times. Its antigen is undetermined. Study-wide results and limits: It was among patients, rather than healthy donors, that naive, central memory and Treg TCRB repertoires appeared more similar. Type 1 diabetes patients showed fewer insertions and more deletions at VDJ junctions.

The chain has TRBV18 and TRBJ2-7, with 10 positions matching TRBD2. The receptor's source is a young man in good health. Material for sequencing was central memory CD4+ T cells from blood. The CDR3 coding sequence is TGTGCCAGCTCACCTGGACTAGCGGAGACTTACGAGCAGTACTTC. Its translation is CASSPGLAETYEQYF.